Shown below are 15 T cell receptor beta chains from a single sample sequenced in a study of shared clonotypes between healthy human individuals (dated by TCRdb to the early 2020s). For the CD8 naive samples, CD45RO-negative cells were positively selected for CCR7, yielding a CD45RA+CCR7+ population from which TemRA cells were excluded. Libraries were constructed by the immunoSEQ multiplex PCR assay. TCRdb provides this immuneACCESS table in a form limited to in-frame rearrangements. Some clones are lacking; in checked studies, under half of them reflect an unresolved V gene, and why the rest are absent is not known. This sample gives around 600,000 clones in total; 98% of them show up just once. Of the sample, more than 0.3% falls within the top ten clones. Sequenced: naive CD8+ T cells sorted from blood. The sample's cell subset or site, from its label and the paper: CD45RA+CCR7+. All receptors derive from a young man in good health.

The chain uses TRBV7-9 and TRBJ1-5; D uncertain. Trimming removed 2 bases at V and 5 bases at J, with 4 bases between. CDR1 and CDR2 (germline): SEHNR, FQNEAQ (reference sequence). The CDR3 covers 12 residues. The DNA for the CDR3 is TGTGCCAGCAGCTTAACAGATCAGCCCCAGCATTTT. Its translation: CASSLTDQPQHF.

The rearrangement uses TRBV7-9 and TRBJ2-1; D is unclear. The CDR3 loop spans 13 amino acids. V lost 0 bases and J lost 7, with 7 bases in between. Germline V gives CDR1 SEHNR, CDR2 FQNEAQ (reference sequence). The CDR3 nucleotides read TGTGCCAGCAGCTTAGCGGTCCAGAATGAGCAGTTCTTC. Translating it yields CASSLAVQNEQFF.

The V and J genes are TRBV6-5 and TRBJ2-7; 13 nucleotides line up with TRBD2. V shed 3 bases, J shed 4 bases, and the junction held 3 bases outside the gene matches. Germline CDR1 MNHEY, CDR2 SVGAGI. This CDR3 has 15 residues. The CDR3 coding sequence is TGTGCCAGCAGTTATGGACTAGCGGGAGAATACGAGCAGTACTTC. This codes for CASSYGLAGEYEQYF.

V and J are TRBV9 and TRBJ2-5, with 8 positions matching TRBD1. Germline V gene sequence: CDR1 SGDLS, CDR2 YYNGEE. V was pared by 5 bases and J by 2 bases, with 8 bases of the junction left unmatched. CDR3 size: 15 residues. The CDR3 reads CASSRTGNVQETQYF. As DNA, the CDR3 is TGTGCCAGCAGTAGGACAGGGAACGTGCAAGAGACCCAGTACTTC.

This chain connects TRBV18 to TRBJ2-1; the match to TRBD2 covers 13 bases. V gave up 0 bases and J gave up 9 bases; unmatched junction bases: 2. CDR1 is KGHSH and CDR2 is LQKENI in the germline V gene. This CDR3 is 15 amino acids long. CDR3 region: CASSPPTSGRSEQFF. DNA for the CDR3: TGTGCCAGCTCACCACCGACTAGCGGGAGGTCTGAGCAGTTCTTC.

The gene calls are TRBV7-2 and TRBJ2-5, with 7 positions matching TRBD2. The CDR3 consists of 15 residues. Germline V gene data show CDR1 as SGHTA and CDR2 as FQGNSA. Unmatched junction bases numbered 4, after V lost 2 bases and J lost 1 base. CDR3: CASSLIGGSQETQYF. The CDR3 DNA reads TGTGCCAGCAGCTTAATCGGGGGGTCCCAAGAGACCCAGTACTTC.

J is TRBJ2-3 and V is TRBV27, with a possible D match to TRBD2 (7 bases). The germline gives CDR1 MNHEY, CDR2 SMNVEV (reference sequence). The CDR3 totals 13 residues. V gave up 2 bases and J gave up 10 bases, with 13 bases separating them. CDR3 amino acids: CASSLRGAGPQYF. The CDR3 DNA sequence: TGTGCCAGCAGTTTACGGGGGGCTGGCCCGCAGTATTTT.

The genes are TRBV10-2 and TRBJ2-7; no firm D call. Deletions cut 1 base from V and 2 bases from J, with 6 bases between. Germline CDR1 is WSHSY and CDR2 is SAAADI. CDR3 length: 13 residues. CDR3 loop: CASSEYGTYEQYF. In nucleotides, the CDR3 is TGCGCCAGCAGTGAGTACGGAACCTACGAGCAGTACTTC.

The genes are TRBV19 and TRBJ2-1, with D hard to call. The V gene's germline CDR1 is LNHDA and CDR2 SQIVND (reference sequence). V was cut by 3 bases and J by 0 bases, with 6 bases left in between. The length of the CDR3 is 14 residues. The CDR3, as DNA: TGTGCCAGTAGTATTCGTGACTCCTACAATGAGCAGTTCTTC. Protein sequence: CASSIRDSYNEQFF. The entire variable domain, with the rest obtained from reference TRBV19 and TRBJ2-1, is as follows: DGGITQSPKYLFRKEGQNVTLSCEQNLNHDAMYWYRQDPGQGLRLIYYSQIVNDFQKGDIAEGYSVSREKKESFPLTVTSAQKNPTAFYLCASSIRDSYNEQFFGPGTRLTVL.

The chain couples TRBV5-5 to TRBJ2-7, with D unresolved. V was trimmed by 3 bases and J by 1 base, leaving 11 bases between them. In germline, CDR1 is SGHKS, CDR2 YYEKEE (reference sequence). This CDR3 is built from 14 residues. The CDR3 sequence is CASSSPGRSYEQYF. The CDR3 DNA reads TGTGCCAGCAGCTCCCCCGGTAGGTCCTACGAGCAGTACTTC.

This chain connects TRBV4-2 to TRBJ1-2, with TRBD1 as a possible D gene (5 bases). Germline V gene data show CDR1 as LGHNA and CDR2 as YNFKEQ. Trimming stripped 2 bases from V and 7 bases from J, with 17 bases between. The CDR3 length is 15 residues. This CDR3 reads CASSQLTGAGTGYTF. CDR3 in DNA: TGTGCCAGCAGCCAATTAACGGGTGCGGGGACTGGCTACACCTTC.

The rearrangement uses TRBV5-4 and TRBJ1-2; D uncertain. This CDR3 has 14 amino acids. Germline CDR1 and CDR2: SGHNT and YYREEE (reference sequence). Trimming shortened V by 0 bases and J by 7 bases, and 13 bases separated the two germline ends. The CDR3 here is CASSLALGRGGYTF. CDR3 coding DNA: TGTGCCAGCAGCTTGGCCCTTGGGCGAGGTGGCTACACCTTC.

The CDR3 protein is CASSSGTGTKFEQYF. The CDR3 DNA reads as TGCGCCAGCAGCTCGGGAACCGGGACAAAGTTCGAGCAGTACTTC. V usage is TRBV5-1 and J usage is TRBJ2-7; the D gene is possibly TRBD1 (6 bases). The CDR3 has 15 residues. V was pared by 3 bases and J by 6 bases, with 19 bases between. The germline V gene has CDR1 SGHRS and CDR2 YFSETQ. Supplemented by reference TRBV5-1 and TRBJ2-7, the full variable domain reads KAGVTQTPRYLIKTRGQQVTLSCSPISGHRSVSWYQQTPGQGLQFLFEYFSETQRNKGNFPGRFSGRQFSNSRSEMNVSTLELGDSALYLCASSSGTGTKFEQYFGPGTRLTVT.

CDR3 sequence reads: CASSLAGTSGREQYF. The CDR3 DNA reads as TGTGCCAGCAGCTTAGCCGGGACTAGCGGGCGCGAGCAGTACTTC. The chain has TRBV7-6 and TRBJ2-7; 12 nucleotides agree with TRBD2. This CDR3 is 15 amino acids long. Germline V gene sequence: CDR1 SGHVS, CDR2 FNYEAQ. V dropped 0 bases and J dropped 6; count of bases not matched to a gene: 3.

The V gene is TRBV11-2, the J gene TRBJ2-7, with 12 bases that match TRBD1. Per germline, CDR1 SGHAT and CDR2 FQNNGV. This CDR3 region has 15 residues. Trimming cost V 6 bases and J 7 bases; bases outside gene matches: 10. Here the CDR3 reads CASSTPGQGASEQYF. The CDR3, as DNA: TGTGCCAGCAGTACCCCGGGACAGGGGGCGTCGGAGCAGTACTTC. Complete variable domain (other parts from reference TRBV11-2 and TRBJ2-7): EAGVAQSPRYKIIEKRQSVAFWCNPISGHATLYWYQQILGQGPKLLIQFQNNGVVDDSQLPKDRFSAERLKGVDSTLKIQPAKLEDSAVYLCASSTPGQGASEQYFGPGTRLTVT.